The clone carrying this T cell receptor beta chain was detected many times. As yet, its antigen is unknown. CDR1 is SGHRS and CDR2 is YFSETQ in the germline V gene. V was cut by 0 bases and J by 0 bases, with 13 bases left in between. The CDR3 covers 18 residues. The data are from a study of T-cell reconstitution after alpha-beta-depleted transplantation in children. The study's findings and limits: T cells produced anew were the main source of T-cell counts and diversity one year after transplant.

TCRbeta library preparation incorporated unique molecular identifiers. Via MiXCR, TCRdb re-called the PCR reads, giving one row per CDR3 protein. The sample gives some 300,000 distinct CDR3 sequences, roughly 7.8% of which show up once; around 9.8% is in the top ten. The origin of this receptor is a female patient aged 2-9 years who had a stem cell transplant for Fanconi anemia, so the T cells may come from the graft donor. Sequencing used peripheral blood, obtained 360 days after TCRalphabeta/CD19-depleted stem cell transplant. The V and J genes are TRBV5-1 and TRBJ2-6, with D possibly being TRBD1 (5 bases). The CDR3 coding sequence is TGCGCCAGCAGCTTGGACCTCCTGACAGTCTCTGGGGCCAACGTCCTGACTTTC. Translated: CASSLDLLTVSGANVLTF.